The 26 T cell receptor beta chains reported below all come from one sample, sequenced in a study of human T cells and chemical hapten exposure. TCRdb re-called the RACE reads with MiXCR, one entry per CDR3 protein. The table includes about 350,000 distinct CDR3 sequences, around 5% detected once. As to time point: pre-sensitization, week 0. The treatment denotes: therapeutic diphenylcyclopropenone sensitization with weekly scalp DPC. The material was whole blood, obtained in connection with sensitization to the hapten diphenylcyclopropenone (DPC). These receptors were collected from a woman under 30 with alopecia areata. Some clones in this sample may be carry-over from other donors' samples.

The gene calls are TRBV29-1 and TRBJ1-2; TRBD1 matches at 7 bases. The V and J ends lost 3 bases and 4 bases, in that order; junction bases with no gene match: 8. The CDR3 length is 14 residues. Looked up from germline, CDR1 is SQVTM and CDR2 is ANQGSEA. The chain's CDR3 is CSVDPTGWAYGYTF. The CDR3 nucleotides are TGCAGCGTTGACCCGACAGGGTGGGCCTATGGCTACACCTTC.

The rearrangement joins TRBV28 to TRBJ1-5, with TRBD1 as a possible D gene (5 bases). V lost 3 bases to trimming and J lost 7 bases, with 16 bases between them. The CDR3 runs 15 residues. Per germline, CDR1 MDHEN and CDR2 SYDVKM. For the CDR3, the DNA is TGTGCCAGCAGTTTCCGGGACCCACTCCTACAGCCCCAGCATTTT. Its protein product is CASSFRDPLLQPQHF.

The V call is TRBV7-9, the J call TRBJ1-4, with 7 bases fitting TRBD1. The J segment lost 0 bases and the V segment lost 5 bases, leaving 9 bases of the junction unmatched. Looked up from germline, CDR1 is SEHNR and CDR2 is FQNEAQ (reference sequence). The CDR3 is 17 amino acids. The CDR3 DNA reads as TGTGCCAGCAGCAAAGCGACAGGGCCTGCAACTAATGAAAAACTGTTTTTT. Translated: CASSKATGPATNEKLFF.

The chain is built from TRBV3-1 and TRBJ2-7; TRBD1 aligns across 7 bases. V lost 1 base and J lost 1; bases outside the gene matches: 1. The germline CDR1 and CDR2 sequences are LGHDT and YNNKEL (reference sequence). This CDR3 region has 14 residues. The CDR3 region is CASSQGDRSYEQYF. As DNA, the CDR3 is TGTGCCAGCAGCCAAGGGGACAGATCCTACGAGCAGTACTTC.

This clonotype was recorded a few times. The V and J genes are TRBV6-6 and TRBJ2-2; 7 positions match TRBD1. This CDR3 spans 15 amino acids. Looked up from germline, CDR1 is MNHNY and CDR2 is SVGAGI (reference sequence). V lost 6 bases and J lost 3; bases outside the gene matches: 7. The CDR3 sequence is CASSKTGAHTGELFF. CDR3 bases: TGTGCCAGCAGCAAAACAGGGGCCCACACCGGGGAGCTGTTTTTT.

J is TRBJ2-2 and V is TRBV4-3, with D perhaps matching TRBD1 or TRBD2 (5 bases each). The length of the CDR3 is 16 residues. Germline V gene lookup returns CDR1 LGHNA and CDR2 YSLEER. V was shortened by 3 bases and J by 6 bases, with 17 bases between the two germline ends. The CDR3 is CASSHVVDMGAGELFF. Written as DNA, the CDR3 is TGCGCCAGCAGCCACGTTGTAGATATGGGGGCCGGGGAGCTGTTTTTT.

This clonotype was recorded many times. The chain's CDR3 is CASSYIQFPYGYTF. In DNA form, the CDR3 reads TGTGCCAGCAGTTATATTCAGTTCCCCTATGGCTACACCTTC. The chain carries TRBV12-3 or TRBV12-4 and TRBJ1-2; D gene ambiguous. V lost 4 bases to trimming and J lost 4 bases, with 13 bases between them. This CDR3 region has 14 residues.

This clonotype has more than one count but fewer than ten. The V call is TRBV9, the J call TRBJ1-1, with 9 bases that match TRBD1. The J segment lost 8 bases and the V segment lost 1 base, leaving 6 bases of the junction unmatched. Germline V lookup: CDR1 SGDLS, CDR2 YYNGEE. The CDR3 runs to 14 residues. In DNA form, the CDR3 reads TGTGCCAGCAGCGTAAGGACAGGGGCGTCCGAAGCTTTCTTT. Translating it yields CASSVRTGASEAFF.

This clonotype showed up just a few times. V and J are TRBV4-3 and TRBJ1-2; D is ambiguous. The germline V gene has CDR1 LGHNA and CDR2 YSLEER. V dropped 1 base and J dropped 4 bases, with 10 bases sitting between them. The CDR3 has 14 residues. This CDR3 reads CASSQADHLYGYTF. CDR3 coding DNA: TGCGCCAGCAGCCAAGCGGACCACCTCTATGGCTACACCTTC.

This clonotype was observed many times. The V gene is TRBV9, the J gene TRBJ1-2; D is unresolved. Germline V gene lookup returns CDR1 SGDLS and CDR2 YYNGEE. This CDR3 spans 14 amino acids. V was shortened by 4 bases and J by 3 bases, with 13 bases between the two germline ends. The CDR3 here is CASSSQVSHYGYTF. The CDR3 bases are TGTGCCAGCAGCTCCCAGGTGTCGCACTATGGCTACACCTTC.

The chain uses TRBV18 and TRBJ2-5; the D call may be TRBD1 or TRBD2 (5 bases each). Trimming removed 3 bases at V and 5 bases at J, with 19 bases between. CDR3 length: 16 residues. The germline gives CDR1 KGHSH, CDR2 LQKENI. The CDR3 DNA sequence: TGTGCCAGCTCACCTAGGGACGGATATCCCGCGGAGACCCAGTACTTC. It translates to CASSPRDGYPAETQYF.

The CDR3 sequence: CASSRGTAIRGGYGYTF. CDR3 in DNA: TGTGCCAGCAGTCGCGGGACGGCCATTCGAGGAGGTTATGGCTACACCTTC. V is TRBV6-5 and J is TRBJ1-2, with a tentative D call TRBD1 (5 bases). The CDR3 contains 17 residues. Trimming left V 5 bases short and J 5 bases short, with 24 bases between. Germline V gene sequence: CDR1 MNHEY, CDR2 SVGAGI.

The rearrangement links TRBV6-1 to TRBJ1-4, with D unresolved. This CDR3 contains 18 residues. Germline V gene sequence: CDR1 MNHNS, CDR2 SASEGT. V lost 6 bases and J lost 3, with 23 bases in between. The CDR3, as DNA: TGTGCCAGCAGCACCCTCCCCCCTTACAGTTTATCTAATGAAAAACTGTTTTTT. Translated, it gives CASSTLPPYSLSNEKLFF.

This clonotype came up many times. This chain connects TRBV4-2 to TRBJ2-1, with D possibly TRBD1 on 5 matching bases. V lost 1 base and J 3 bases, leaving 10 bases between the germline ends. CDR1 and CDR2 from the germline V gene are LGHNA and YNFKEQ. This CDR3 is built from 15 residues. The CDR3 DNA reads TGTGCCAGCAGCCAAGTGAAAGGGGACTACAATGAGCAGTTCTTC. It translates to CASSQVKGDYNEQFF.

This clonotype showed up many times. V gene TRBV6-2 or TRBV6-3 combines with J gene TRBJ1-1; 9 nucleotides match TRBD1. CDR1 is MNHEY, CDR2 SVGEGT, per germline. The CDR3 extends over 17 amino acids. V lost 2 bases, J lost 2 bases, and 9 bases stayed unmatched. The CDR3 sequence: CASSYHTGQGINTEAFF. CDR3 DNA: TGTGCCAGCAGTTACCATACTGGACAGGGGATAAACACTGAAGCTTTCTTT.

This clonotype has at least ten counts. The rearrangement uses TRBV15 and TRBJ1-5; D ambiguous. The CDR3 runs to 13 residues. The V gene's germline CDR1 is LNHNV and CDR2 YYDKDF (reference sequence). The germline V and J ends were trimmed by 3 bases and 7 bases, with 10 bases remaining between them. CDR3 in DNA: TGTGCCACCAGCAGTCTTTCGAGGCAGCCCCAGCATTTT. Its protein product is CATSSLSRQPQHF.

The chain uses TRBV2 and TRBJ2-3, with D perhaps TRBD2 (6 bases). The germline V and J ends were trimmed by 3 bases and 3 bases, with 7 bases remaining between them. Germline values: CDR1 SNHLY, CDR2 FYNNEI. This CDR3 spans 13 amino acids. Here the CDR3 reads CASSEEGTDTQYF. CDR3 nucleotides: TGTGCCAGCAGTGAGGAGGGAACAGATACGCAGTATTTT.

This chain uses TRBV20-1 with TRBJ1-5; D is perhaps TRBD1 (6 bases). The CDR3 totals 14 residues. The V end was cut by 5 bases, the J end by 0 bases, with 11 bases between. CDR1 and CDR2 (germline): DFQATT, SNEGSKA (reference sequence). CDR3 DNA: TGCAGTGCTGAGGACAGACTTAGCAATCAGCCCCAGCATTTT. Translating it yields CSAEDRLSNQPQHF.

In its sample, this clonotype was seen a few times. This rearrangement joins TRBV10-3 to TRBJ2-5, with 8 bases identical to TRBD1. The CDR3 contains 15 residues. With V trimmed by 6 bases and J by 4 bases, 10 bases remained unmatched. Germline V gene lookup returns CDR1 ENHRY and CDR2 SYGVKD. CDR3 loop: CAISPAGQGVETQYF. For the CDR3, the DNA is TGTGCCATCAGCCCTGCTGGACAGGGCGTAGAGACCCAGTACTTC.

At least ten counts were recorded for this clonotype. CDR3 bases: TGCAGCGTTGCTGGCAGGGCTGTTGAGACCCAGTACTTC. Protein: CSVAGRAVETQYF. The genes are TRBV29-1 and TRBJ2-5; TRBD1 is a possible D gene (5 bases). Trimming took 4 bases from V and 5 from J, leaving 14 bases between them. The CDR3 has 13 amino acids. Germline CDR1 and CDR2: SQVTM and ANQGSEA.

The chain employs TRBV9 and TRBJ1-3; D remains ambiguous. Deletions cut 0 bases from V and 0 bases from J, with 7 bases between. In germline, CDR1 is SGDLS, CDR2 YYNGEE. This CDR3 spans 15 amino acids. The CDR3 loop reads CASSVAAGSGNTIYF. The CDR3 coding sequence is TGTGCCAGCAGCGTAGCGGCAGGCTCTGGAAACACCATATATTTT.

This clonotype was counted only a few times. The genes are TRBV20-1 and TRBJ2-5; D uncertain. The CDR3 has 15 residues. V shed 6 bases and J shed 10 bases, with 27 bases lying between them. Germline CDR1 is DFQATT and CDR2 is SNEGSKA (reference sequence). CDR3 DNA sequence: TGCAGTGCGCGCTTACCCGGCAGCCCACCAAGCGTCCAGTACTTC. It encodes CSARLPGSPPSVQYF.

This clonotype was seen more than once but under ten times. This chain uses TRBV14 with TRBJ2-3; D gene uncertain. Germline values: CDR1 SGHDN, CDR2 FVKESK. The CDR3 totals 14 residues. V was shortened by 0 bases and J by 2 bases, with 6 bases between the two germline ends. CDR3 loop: CASSQESLTDTQYF. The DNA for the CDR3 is TGTGCCAGCAGCCAAGAAAGCCTCACAGATACGCAGTATTTT.

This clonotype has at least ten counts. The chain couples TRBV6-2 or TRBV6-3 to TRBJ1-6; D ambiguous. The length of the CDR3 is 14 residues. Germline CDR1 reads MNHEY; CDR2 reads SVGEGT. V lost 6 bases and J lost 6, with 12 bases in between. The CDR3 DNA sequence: TGTGCCAGCAGAACAAGGAGCAGTAATTCACCCCTCCACTTT. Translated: CASRTRSSNSPLHF.

The CDR3 protein is CASSSIRGNTEAFF. The CDR3 nucleotides are TGTGCCAGCAGTTCAATCCGTGGGAACACTGAAGCTTTCTTT. This chain connects TRBV6-6 to TRBJ1-1; unclear D gene. Trimming cost V 4 bases and J 1 base, with 10 bases left between them. Germline V gives CDR1 MNHNY, CDR2 SVGAGI (reference sequence). The CDR3 runs to 14 residues.

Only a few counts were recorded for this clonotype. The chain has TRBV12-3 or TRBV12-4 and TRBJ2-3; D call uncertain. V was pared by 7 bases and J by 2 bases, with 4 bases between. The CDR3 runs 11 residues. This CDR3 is CASKATDTQYF. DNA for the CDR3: TGTGCCAGCAAAGCCACAGATACGCAGTATTTT.